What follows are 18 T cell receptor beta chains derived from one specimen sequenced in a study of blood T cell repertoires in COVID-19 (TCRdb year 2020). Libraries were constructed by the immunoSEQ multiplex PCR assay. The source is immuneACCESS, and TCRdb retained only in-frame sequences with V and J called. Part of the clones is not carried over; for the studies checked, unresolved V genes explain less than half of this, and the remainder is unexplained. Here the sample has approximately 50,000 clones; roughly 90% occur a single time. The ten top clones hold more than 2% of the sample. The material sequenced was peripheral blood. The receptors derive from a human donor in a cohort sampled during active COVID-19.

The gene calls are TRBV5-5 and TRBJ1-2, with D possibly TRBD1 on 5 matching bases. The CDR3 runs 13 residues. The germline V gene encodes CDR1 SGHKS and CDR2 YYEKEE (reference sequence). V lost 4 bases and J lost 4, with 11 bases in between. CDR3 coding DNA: TGTGCCAGCAGCCAGGACACTCTCTATGGCTACACCTTC. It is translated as CASSQDTLYGYTF.

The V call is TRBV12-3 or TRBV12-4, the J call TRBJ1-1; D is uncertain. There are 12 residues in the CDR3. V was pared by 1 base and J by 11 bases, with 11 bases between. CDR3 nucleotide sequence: TGTGCCAGCAGTTTAGACTCCTCAACGGCTTTCTTT. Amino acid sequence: CASSLDSSTAFF.

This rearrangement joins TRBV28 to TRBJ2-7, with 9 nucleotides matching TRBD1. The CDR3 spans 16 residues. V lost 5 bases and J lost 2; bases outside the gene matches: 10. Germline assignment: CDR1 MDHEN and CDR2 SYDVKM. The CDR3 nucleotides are TGTGCCAGCAGTCAGCCCGGGACAGGGAGGGCCTACGAGCAGTACTTC. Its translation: CASSQPGTGRAYEQYF.

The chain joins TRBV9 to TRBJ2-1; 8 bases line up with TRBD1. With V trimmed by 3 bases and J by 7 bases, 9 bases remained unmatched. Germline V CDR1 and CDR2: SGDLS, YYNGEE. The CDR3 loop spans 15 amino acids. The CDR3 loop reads CASSATGQVKNEQFF. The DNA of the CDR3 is TGTGCCAGCAGCGCAACGGGACAGGTTAAAAATGAGCAGTTCTTC.

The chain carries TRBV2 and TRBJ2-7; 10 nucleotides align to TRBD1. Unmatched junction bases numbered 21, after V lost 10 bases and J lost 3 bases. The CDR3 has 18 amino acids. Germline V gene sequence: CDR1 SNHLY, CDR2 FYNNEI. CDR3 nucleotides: TGTGCCACCCGGGGGGGACAGGGGCTTATAGCGGGAAACTACGAGCAGTACTTC. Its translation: CATRGGQGLIAGNYEQYF. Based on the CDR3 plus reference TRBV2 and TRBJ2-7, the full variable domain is EPEVTQTPSHQVTQMGQEVILRCVPISNHLYFYWYRQILGQKVEFLVSFYNNEISEKSEIFDDQFSVERPDGSNFTLKIRSTKLEDSAMYFCATRGGQGLIAGNYEQYFGPGTRLTVT.

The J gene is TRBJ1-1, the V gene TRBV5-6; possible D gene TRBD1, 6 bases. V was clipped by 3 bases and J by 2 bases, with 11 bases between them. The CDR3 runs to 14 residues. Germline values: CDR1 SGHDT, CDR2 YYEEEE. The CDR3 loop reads CASSWGHRNTEAFF. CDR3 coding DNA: TGTGCCAGCAGCTGGGGACATAGAAACACTGAAGCTTTCTTT.

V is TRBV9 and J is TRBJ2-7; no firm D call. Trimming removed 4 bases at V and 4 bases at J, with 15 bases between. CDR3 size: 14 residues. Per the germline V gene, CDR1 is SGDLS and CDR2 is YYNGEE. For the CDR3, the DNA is TGTGCCAGCAGCCCAACCGGCTCGGAGTACGAGCAGTACTTC. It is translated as CASSPTGSEYEQYF.

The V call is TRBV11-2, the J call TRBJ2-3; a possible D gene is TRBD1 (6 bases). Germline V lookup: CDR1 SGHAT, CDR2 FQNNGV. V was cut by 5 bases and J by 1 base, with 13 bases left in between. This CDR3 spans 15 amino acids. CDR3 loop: CASSHVAGGTDTQYF. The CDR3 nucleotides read TGTGCCAGCAGCCACGTGGCAGGGGGCACAGATACGCAGTATTTT.

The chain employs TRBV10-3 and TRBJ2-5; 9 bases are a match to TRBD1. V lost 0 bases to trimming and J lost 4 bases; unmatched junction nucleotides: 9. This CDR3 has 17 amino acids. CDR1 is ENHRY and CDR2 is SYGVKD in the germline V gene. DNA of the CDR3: TGTGCCATCAGTGAGTCACCGGGACAGGGACGGGGAGAGACCCAGTACTTC. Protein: CAISESPGQGRGETQYF.

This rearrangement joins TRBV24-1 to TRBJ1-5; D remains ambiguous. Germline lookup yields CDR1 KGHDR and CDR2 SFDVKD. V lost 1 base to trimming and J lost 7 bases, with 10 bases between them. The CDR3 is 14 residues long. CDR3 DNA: TGTGCCACCAGTGATTTCCGGGGAAGCCAGCCCCAGCATTTT. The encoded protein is CATSDFRGSQPQHF.

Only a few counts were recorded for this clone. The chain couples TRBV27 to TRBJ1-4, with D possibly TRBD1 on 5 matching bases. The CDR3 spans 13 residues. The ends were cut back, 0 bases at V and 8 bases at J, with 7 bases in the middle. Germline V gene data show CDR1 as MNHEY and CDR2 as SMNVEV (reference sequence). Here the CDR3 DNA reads TGTGCCAGCAGTTTATCCAGGGAAGAAAAACTGTTTTTT. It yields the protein CASSLSREEKLFF.

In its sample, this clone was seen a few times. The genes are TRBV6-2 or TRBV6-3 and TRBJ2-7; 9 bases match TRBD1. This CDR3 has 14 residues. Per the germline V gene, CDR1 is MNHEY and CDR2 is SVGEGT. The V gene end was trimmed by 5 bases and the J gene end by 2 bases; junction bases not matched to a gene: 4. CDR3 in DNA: TGTGCCAGCAGTACAGGGGGCGAGGCCTACGAGCAGTACTTC. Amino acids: CASSTGGEAYEQYF.

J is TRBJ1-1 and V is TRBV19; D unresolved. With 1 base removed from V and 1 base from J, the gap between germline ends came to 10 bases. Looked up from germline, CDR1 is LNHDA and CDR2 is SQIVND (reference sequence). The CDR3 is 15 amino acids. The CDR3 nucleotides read TGTGCCAGTAGTATAGGGGAGAACCGGAACACTGAAGCTTTCTTT. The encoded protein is CASSIGENRNTEAFF.

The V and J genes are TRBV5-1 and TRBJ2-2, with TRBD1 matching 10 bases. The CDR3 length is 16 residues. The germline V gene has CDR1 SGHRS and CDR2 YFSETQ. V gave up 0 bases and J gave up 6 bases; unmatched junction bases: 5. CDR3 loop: CASSLDGTGVPGELFF. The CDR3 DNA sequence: TGCGCCAGCAGCTTGGATGGGACAGGGGTGCCCGGGGAGCTGTTTTTT.

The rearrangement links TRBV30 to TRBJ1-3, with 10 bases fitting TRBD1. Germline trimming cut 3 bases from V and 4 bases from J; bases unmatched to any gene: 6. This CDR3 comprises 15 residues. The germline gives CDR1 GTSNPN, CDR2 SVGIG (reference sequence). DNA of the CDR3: TGTGCCTGGAGGGGGGACAGGGGAGCGGGAAACACCATATATTTT. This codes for CAWRGDRGAGNTIYF.

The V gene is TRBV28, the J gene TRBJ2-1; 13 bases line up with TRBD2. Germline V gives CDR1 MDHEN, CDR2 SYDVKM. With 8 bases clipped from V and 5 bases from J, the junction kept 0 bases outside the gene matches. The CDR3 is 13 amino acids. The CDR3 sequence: CASGLAGDNEQFF. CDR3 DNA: TGTGCCAGCGGACTAGCGGGAGACAATGAGCAGTTCTTC.

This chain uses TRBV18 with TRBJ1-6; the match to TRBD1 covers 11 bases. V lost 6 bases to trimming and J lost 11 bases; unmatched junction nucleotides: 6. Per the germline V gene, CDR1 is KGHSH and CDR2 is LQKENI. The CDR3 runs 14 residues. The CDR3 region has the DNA TGTGCCAGCTCTGCGGGACAGGGGGATACACCCCTCCACTTT. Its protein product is CASSAGQGDTPLHF.

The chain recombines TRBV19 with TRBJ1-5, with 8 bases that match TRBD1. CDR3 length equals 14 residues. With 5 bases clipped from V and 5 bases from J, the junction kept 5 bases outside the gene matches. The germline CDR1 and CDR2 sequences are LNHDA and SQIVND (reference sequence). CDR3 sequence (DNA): TGTGCCAGTAGTGGGACAGGTTCTGATCAGCCCCAGCATTTT. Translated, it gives CASSGTGSDQPQHF.